This T cell receptor beta chain originates from a study of T cell responses to AZD1222 COVID-19 vaccine (dated by TCRdb to about 2021). Some background on the complete study: A total of just over 230 trial participants underwent TCR sequencing, of whom 200 to 220 received two doses of AZD1222 and about 25 received two doses of the MenACWY control vaccine. Trial participants were enrolled by age into 18-55, 56-69 and 70-plus year subgroups, with approximately 150, 28 and 58 TCR-sequenced participants respectively.

Including cysteine and phenylalanine, the CDR3 has 13 amino acids. Only the CDR3 DNA is retained, 39 bases long and in frame from the first base. From a lookup of the germline V gene, CDR1 and CDR2 are SNHLY and FYNNEI. V is cut by 11 bases and J by 0 bases, and the space between the germline ends is 11 bases. What the research found in general, with its limitations: In the small 56-69-year group, the increase in depth fell short of significance, most likely because of low power. Conclusions about previously exposed vaccinees are limited, since just five to seven AZD1222 recipients were seropositive for SARS-CoV-2 at baseline. A significant rise in spike-specific TCR breadth and depth was observed after two AZD1222 doses relative to day 0 and relative to MenACWY recipients. The vaccine-associated CD4 TCRs covered the entire spike protein, and the dominant responses fell in regions 160-218 and 743-854. Reportedly, almost half of the unique spike-specific TCRs recognized epitopes lying outside the regions that are mutated in the B.1.351 and B.1.1.7 variants. No day 14 peak-response samples were available, so repertoires were characterized only after the peak T cell response. Participants were mostly white British and included more females than males, and it was suggested by the authors that clonal diversity may have been underestimated.

The count of this clone is one. Its antigen is still unknown. No base-level quality is on record; no much larger clone is a single base apart. The sample's time point label, in plain terms: about 28 days (+/-7) after the second vaccine dose. Explained via the paper, the treatment or condition label denotes: meningococcal conjugate vaccine given as trial control. Vaccinee samples were obtained from the UK trials COV001 and COV002, which included a single-blind randomized controlled phase 2/3 trial of AZD1222 (ChAdOx1 nCoV-19) in healthy adults. For TCRbeta chain sequencing, PBMC samples were collected from trial participants at day 0 and at day 28 after the second dose. The CDR3 regions of human TCRbeta chains were analyzed by immunosequencing. The authors' analysis ran thus. Repertoire TCRs were checked for matches against a reference library of SARS-CoV-2-specific TCRs that had been generated using the MIRA antigen-specificity platform. Breadth meant the fraction of unique TCRs that were SARS-CoV-2-associated, whereas depth meant the fraction of total T cells that were SARS-CoV-2-associated. Using the MIRA data, each spike-specific TCR was mapped to the spike region that the TCR reacts to and placed in a CD4 or CD8 class. Log10-transformed breadth and depth values were compared by one-way ANOVA with Sidak's multiple comparisons tests. Held by TCRdb, this immuneACCESS table contains in-frame sequences only and omits some clones. Under half of the omission traces to an unresolved V gene where checked; the cause of the rest is unknown. Clonal size and the V and J genes are those of that table, whereas D and trimming came from the DNA. This sample has over 200,000 clones in its table, and 94% of those were observed once. The ten top clones hold around 1.5% of the sample.

This clonotype originated in an adult who received the MenACWY meningococcal vaccine as a control. Sequencing was performed on peripheral blood, taken 28 days after the second dose of the MenACWY control vaccine. The sequence is built from TRBV2 and TRBJ1-5, with TRBD1 as a weak D call on 6 bases. In nucleotide form, the sequence is TGTGCCCAAGGGGGATATAGCAATCAGCCCCAGCATTTT. The encoded protein is CAQGGYSNQPQHF.